The sequence of this TCR beta chain was determined in a study of response to subunit inactivated influenza vaccine. Whole-study findings and limits: Few new T cells, the authors suggested, are recruited by each seasonal influenza vaccination.

From the RT-PCR reads, TCRdb called clonotypes with MiXCR, one entry per CDR3 protein. This repertoire shows 250,000 to 350,000 distinct CDR3 sequences, around 20% found once; its top ten account for 10% to 13%. A remark on this clonotype: Its antigen is currently unknown.

The receptor was derived from a man between 50 and 69 years old who received an inactivated influenza vaccine. The input for sequencing was PBMCs from blood, taken less than 22 months after vaccination.

The CDR3 loop reads CSVDVGRGYGYTF. The DNA for the CDR3 is TGCAGCGTTGATGTGGGCAGGGGCTATGGCTACACCTTC. The chain is built from TRBV29-1 and TRBJ1-2, with TRBD1 as a possible D gene (6 bases). The CDR3 contains 13 residues. Germline CDR1 reads SQVTM; CDR2 reads ANQGSEA. Trimming took off 3 bases at V and 4 bases at J, with 12 bases between the two ends.